The 13 T cell receptor beta chains given below trace back to one sample, sequenced in a study of blood T cell repertoires in COVID-19. Repertoires were generated with immunoSEQ multiplex PCR, while TCRdb's copy carries only in-frame clones and drops some. The table lists 310,000 or so clones, around 89% of them singletons, with roughly 4% in the top ten. Sequenced input: peripheral blood. These receptors came from a woman aged 45 to 65 with active or convalescent COVID-19.

V is TRBV29-1 and J is TRBJ2-3; D is unclear. V was trimmed by 1 base and J by 0 bases, leaving 14 bases between them. The CDR3 totals 16 residues. Per the germline V gene, CDR1 is SQVTM and CDR2 is ANQGSEA. DNA for the CDR3: TGCAGCGTTGAAGGGATCAAGGAGTGGAGCACAGATACGCAGTATTTT. Its translation is CSVEGIKEWSTDTQYF.

V gene TRBV18 combines with J gene TRBJ2-7; TRBD1 agrees at 8 bases. CDR3 length: 15 residues. Germline CDR1 reads KGHSH; CDR2 reads LQKENI. The junction had 11 bases not matched to a gene; V was cut back by 5 bases and J by 5 bases. CDR3 nucleotide sequence: TGTGCCAGCTCATCTTGGACAGGGAGTTTCGACGAGCAGTACTTC. Translating it yields CASSSWTGSFDEQYF. Together with reference TRBV18 and TRBJ2-7, the CDR3 gives the full variable domain: NAGVMQNPRHLVRRRGQEARLRCSPMKGHSHVYWYRQLPEEGLKFMVYLQKENIIDESGMPKERFSAEFPKEGPSILRIQQVVRGDSAAYFCASSSWTGSFDEQYFGPGTRLTVT.

J is TRBJ2-2 and V is TRBV4-1, with 9 bases aligning to TRBD1. V lost 1 base, J lost 7 bases, and 7 bases stayed unmatched. Germline-derived CDR1 and CDR2 are MGHRA and YSYEKL. The CDR3 runs to 16 residues. The CDR3 DNA reads as TGCGCCAGCAGCCAAGGAGGACAGGGGCGGGACGGGGAGCTGTTTTTT. Translating gives CASSQGGQGRDGELFF.

The rearrangement links TRBV5-1 to TRBJ1-2, with D maybe TRBD1 (6 bases). CDR1 and CDR2 from the germline V gene are SGHRS and YFSETQ. V dropped 0 bases and J dropped 3 bases, with 12 bases sitting between them. The CDR3 loop spans 15 amino acids. CDR3 in DNA: TGCGCCAGCAGCTTGGGTGGGGGCGCTTACTATGGCTACACCTTC. Amino acids: CASSLGGGAYYGYTF.

The rearrangement links TRBV3-1 (or the pseudogene TRBV3-2) to TRBJ1-2, with D hard to call. CDR1 LGHDT and CDR2 YNNKEL come from the germline V gene (reference sequence). V lost 1 base to trimming and J lost 6 bases, with 18 bases between them. The length of the CDR3 is 16 residues. The CDR3 region has the DNA TGTGCCAGCAGCCAAGGGAGTACGAGTCTGAGAGATGGCTACACCTTC. Amino acid sequence: CASSQGSTSLRDGYTF.

The chain uses TRBV28 and TRBJ1-5; D is perhaps TRBD1 (5 bases). The CDR3 length is 14 residues. V was clipped by 6 bases and J by 6 bases, with 15 bases between them. The germline V gene encodes CDR1 MDHEN and CDR2 SYDVKM. For the CDR3, the DNA is TGTGCCAGCAGGTCATCCAGGGTTGGTCAGCCCCAGCATTTT. It is translated as CASRSSRVGQPQHF.

The chain has TRBV25-1 and TRBJ1-2, with D perhaps TRBD1 (6 bases). Germline V gene sequence: CDR1 MGHDK, CDR2 SYGVNS. The V gene lost 4 bases and the J gene lost 8 bases, with 17 bases spanning the gap. This CDR3 contains 14 residues. CDR3 sequence: CASSGPRGAGGYTF. DNA for the CDR3: TGTGCCAGCAGTGGGCCCCGGGGGGCAGGGGGCTACACCTTC.

The count of this clone is one. The chain carries TRBV19 and TRBJ1-2, with a possible D match to TRBD1 (6 bases). Germline-derived CDR1 and CDR2 are LNHDA and SQIVND (reference sequence). The CDR3 covers 13 residues. V was clipped by 3 bases and J by 4 bases, with 9 bases between them. CDR3 loop: CASSIGGPYGYTF. The CDR3 region has the DNA TGTGCCAGTAGTATTGGGGGCCCCTATGGCTACACCTTC.

This sequence joins TRBV12-5 and TRBJ1-1; 8 nucleotides match TRBD1. The CDR3 has 14 amino acids. The germline CDR1 and CDR2 sequences are LGHNT and FRNRAP. The V gene end was trimmed by 1 base and the J gene end by 5 bases; junction bases not matched to a gene: 3. The chain's CDR3 is CASGLAGGMTEAFF. CDR3 nucleotides: TGTGCTAGTGGTTTGGCAGGGGGCATGACTGAAGCTTTCTTT. Complete variable domain (other parts from reference TRBV12-5 and TRBJ1-1): DARVTQTPRHKVTEMGQEVTMRCQPILGHNTVFWYRQTMMQGLELLAYFRNRAPLDDSGMPKDRFSAEMPDATLATLKIQPSEPRDSAVYFCASGLAGGMTEAFFGQGTRLTVV.

The chain couples TRBV28 to TRBJ1-1, with 8 positions matching TRBD1. V lost 6 bases, J lost 3 bases, and 12 bases stayed unmatched. The CDR3 is 16 residues long. From germline, CDR1 is MDHEN and CDR2 SYDVKM. CDR3 in DNA: TGTGCCAGCAGGCTCGGACAGGGAAAATGGGACACTGAAGCTTTCTTT. As protein: CASRLGQGKWDTEAFF.

This clone has a single count. The chain has TRBV30 and TRBJ2-3; D unresolved. The CDR3 totals 13 residues. CDR1 is GTSNPN, CDR2 SVGIG, per germline (reference sequence). V was pared by 2 bases and J by 4 bases, with 10 bases between. The CDR3 protein is CAWSRNRADTQYF. The CDR3 nucleotides are TGTGCCTGGAGTCGCAACCGGGCAGATACGCAGTATTTT.

The genes are TRBV9 and TRBJ2-2, with D possibly matching TRBD2 (5 bases). Trimming took 0 bases from V and 6 from J, leaving 21 bases between them. From germline, CDR1 is SGDLS and CDR2 YYNGEE. The CDR3 loop spans 18 amino acids. The CDR3 DNA is TGTGCCAGCAGCGTAGAAGGTGGGGTTTTCGTTAGCGCCGGGGAGCTGTTTTTT. It codes for CASSVEGGVFVSAGELFF.

This rearrangement joins TRBV19 to TRBJ1-5, with 9 positions matching TRBD1. There are 14 residues in the CDR3. Trimming removed 7 bases from V and 7 bases from J; junction bases left unmatched: 8. The germline V gene encodes CDR1 LNHDA and CDR2 SQIVND (reference sequence). DNA of the CDR3: TGTGCCAGTACTGATCGGACAGGGGCCCAGCCCCAGCATTTT. Protein product: CASTDRTGAQPQHF.